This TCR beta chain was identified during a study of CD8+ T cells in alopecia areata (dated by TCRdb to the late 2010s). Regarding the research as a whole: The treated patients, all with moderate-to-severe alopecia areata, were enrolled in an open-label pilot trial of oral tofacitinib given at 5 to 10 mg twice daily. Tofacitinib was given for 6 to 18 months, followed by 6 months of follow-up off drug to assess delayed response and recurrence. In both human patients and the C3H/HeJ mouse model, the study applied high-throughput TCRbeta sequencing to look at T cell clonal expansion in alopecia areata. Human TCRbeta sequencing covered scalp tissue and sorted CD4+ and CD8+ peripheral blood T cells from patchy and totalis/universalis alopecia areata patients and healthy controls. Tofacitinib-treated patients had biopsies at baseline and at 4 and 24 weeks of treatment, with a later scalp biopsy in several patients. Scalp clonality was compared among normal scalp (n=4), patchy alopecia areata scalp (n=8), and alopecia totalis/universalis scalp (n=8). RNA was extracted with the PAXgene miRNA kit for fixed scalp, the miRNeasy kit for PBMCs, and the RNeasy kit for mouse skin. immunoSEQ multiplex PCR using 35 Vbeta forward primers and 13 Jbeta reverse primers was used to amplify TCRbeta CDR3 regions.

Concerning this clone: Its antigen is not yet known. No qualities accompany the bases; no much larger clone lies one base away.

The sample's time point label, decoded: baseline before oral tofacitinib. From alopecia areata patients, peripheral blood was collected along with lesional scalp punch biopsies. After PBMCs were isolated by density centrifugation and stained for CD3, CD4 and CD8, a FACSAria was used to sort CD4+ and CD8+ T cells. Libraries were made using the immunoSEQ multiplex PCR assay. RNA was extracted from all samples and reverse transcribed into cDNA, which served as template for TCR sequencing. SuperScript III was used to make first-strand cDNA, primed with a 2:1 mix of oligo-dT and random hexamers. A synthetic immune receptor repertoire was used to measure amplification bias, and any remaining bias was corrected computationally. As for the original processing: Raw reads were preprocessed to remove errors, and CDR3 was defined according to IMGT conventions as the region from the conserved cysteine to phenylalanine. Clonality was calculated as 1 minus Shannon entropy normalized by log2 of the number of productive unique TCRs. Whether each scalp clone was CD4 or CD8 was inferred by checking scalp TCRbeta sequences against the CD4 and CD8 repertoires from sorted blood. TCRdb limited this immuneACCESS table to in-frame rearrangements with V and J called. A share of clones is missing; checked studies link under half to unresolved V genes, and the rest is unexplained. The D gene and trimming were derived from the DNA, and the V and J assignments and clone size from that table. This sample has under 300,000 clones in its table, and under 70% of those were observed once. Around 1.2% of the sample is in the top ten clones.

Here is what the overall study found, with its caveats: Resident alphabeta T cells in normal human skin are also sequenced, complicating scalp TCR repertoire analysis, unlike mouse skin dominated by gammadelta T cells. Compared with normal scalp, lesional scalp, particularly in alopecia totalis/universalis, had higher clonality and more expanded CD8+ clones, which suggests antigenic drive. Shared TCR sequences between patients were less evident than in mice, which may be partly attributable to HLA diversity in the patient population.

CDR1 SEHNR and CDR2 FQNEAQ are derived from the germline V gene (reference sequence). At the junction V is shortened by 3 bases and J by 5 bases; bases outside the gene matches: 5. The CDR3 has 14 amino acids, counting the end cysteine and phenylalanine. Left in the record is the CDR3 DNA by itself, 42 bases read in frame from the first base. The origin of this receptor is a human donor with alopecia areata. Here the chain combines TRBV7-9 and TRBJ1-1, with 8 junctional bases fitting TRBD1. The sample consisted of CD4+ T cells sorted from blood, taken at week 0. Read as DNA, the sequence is TGTGCCAGCAGCTTCCAGGGGGCGCGGACTGAAGCTTTCTTT. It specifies CASSFQGARTEAFF.